This T cell receptor beta chain came from a study of T cell responses to AZD1222 COVID-19 vaccine. Study-wide points: White British ancestry dominated among donors, who included more females, and clonal diversity was possibly underestimated.

Produced via immunoSEQ multiplex PCR; TCRdb's table is partial and in-frame only. The sample records 110,000 to 150,000 clones, 88% being singletons. Notes on this clone: Its antigen is not known.

This CDR3 has 14 amino acids. Trimming cost V 6 bases and J 4 bases, with 16 bases left between them. Germline CDR1 reads SNHLY; CDR2 reads FYNNEI. This sample comprised peripheral blood, obtained 28 days after the second AZD1222 dose. The V gene is TRBV2, the J gene TRBJ2-7, with D tentatively TRBD1 (6 bases). The receptor was derived from an adult who received the AZD1222 COVID-19 vaccine. The CDR3 region has the DNA TGTGCCAGCAGGTCCCAGGGGAATGGGTACGAGCAGTACTTC. Protein sequence: CASRSQGNGYEQYF.